The clone carrying this T cell receptor (beta chain) has just a few counts. Its matching antigen is unknown. The data are from a study of identical twins. A single record per CDR3 protein comes from TCRdb applying MiXCR to the 5' RACE reads. This sample has hundreds of thousands of distinct CDR3 sequences, with 8.5% to 9.5% found just once. Overall study findings and caveats: Fewer insertions characterized abundant cord blood beta clonotypes, whereas memory repertoires showed none. In beta out-of-frame sequences, the excess sharing between twins was weaker. The conclusions drew on cross-sectional statistical analysis instead of tracking the same donors.

Germline V lookup: CDR1 DFQATT, CDR2 SNEGSKA (reference sequence). The CDR3 sequence is 15 residues long. V was clipped by 6 bases and J by 4 bases, with 20 bases between them. These data are also associated with another study on yellow fever vaccine responses in identical twins. That study adds: It has been reported that, in twins, the vaccine T cell response seemed partly convergent and partly personalized.

The J gene is TRBJ2-3, the V gene TRBV20-1; possibly TRBD2 for D (5 bases). The sample consisted of PBMCs. The source is a woman aged 18-29 years in good health. Here the CDR3 DNA reads TGCAGTGCCTCACCAGCGGCCCCCCGGGCAGATACGCAGTATTTT. This sequence encodes CSASPAAPRADTQYF.